Reported below is one TCR beta chain. The antigen is unknown. Using ten immunoSEQ deep assay plates, investigators sequenced unsorted PBMC DNA. Data came from immunoSEQ multiplex PCR; TCRdb stores just in-frame clones and leaves some out. The sample carries roughly 500,000 clones, about 78% recorded once. This sample is drawn from a study of shared clonotypes between healthy human individuals. Researchers drew on about 90 million PBMCs for genomic DNA from unsorted samples. This CDR3 is built from 13 residues. The V gene's germline CDR1 is GTSNPN and CDR2 SVGIG (reference sequence). Trimming removed 6 bases at V and 4 bases at J, with 15 bases between. Overall study results and limits: Sampling covered nothing but blood. Tissue TCR repertoires likely differ from those found in blood. The diversity represented, both genetic and in exposure history, was limited by few donors.

Material: PBMCs. The sequence derives from a woman between 35 and 50 years old in good health. Some clones in this sample may be carry-over from other donors' samples. This chain joins TRBV30 and TRBJ1-1; D is perhaps TRBD1 (6 bases). This CDR3 is CACYRESGTEAFF. The CDR3 DNA reads TGTGCCTGTTACAGGGAATCGGGCACTGAAGCTTTCTTT.